This T cell receptor (beta chain) was profiled in a study of shared clonotypes between healthy human individuals (dated by TCRdb to 2019 to 2021). Regarding the complete study: The cohort comprised two women and a few men aged 18 to 49 years. For each donor, three plates each were used for CD4 naive and CD4 memory, two plates were used for CD8 naive, and one plate was used for CD8 memory. To estimate repertoire size and how much clonotype sharing occurs between individuals, the study deeply sequenced the blood TCR repertoires of several healthy adults. Different laboratories and diverse techniques were used to prepare libraries and sequence TCR repertoires, to increase sequencing depth and limit assay-specific biases. Leukapheresis yielded between about 0.8 and 8.9 billion PBMCs per donor.

Overall study outcomes, separate from this receptor: Pairwise subsampling led to the expectation that sequencing depth would affect the degree of clonotype sharing among donors. The genetic and exposure-history diversity represented was limited by the small number of donors. Larger estimated clonotype richness was generally found for naive subsets than for memory subsets. Clonotypes shared by all four sorted-subset donors showed higher generation probabilities than non-shared clonotypes. Sharing across several donors was observed for roughly 5.4% of naive CD4, around 3.5% of naive CD8, 2% to 2.5% of memory CD4, and about 0.38% of memory CD8 clonotypes. Sampling was restricted to blood, and TCR repertoires in tissues likely differ from the TCR repertoires found in blood. Incomplete sequencing was indicated by rarefaction of sorted-subset datasets, despite the large sequencing depth.

TCR CDR3 regions were amplified from genomic DNA by multiplex PCR using the deep immunoSEQ assay. Extracted genomic DNA from each cell subset was spread evenly across all wells of several immunoSEQ 96-well plates, with each plate serving as a replicate. For sorted subsets, approximately 210 ng of genomic DNA, equivalent to 25,000 to 30,000 T cell genomes, went into each replicate PCR. Purified libraries were measured with a Qubit 3.0 fluorometer, size-checked on a Bioanalyzer 2100, and measured again with the KAPA Library Quantification kit. Every immunoSEQ 96-well plate was sequenced on a separate single-read 150-cycle Illumina NextSeq 550 flow cell. The source study handled its data this way. Because only junctional sequences without quality scores were contained in the immunoSEQ output, filtering matching that applied to full-length reads could not be performed. Sequences were annotated with PyIR, a Python wrapper for IgBLAST v1.9, using IMGT germline references to assign V/J genes and CDR3. Any read was removed if the V/J assignment was weak (E-value above 1e-6), the CDR3 was missing, or the read contained stop codons, out-of-frame junctions, or ambiguous translated residues. V3J clonotypes were defined by identical inferred V gene, J gene, and CDR3 amino acid sequence. The percentage overlap between two repertoires was calculated by dividing the number of shared unique clonotypes by the size of the smaller repertoire. Three approaches were used to assess repertoire richness: RTK rarefaction, the Chao1 estimator, and Recon v2.1 estimates of unobserved clonotypes. OLGA was used to compute generation probabilities for all TCRbeta clonotypes that the gDNA method yielded from a handful of donors. The immuneACCESS repertoire file appears here via TCRdb, limited to in-frame rearrangements. These files lack a portion of the clones; in checked studies, under half of the deficit traces to unresolved V genes, and the cause of the others is not known. D and trimming were read from the DNA, whereas the V and J calls and clone size are those reported in that table. The sample data list about 1 million clones, and about 70% of these were observed just once. The biggest ten clones account for approximately 1.5% of the sample.

Donors were healthy HIV-negative adults with no recently reported acute infections or vaccinations. Every donor was a Caucasian adult living in Nashville, Tennessee, USA. CD4+ T cells were enriched by magnetic negative selection; naive cells were then positively selected on CD45RA, and the negative fraction formed the memory subset. Blood was obtained by leukapheresis, after which PBMCs were separated by Ficoll-Histopaque density gradient centrifugation and cryopreserved in liquid nitrogen vapor phase. Analytical flow cytometry was used to check the purity and quantity of each magnetically sorted T cell population. Each sorted fraction had its genomic DNA isolated and then quantified by UV absorbance on a Nanodrop 2000c. V lost 1 base and J lost 9 bases; the stretch between them is 15 bases long. For CDR1 and CDR2, the germline V gene lists MGHDK and SYGVNS. Spanning cysteine to phenylalanine, the CDR3 consists of 15 amino acids. CDR3 DNA is the only sequence kept; it has 45 bases, read in frame from the first base.

Note on this clone: No cognate antigen has been identified for it. No base qualities exist here, and no much larger clone lies one base off it.

The TCR comes from a man aged 18 to 29 in good health. The chain is assembled from TRBV25-1 and TRBJ2-2, with no confident D gene call. The sequencing input was memory CD4+ T cells sorted from blood. According to the study, the label for this sample's cell subset or site signals: CD45RA-negative fraction. The sequenced DNA is TGTGCCAGCAGTGAATCTCGAGTAGGAGACCGGGAGCTGTTTTTT. It translates as CASSESRVGDRELFF.